The 21 T cell receptor beta chains given below trace back to one sample, sequenced in a study of tumor and adjacent non-tumor tissue in lung cancer. The library came from three nested PCR rounds adapted from ARM-PCR protocols. In TCRdb, the multiplex PCR reads were re-called with MiXCR into one record per CDR3 protein. The sample lists 85,000 or so distinct CDR3 sequences, roughly three quarters seen once, with around a fifth in the top ten. No cell sorting was done before RNA was extracted from the tissue. The normal lung tissue was taken more than 3 cm from the tumor edge. Sequencing was done on a sample of distant non-tumor lung tissue. Every receptor here comes from a woman between 45 and 60 years old with non-small cell lung cancer.

In the case of this clonotype: A much larger clone is a single base away; this may be a read error. The chain carries TRBV11-2 and TRBJ2-5; the match to TRBD1 covers 7 bases. Germline V gene sequence: CDR1 SGHAT, CDR2 FQNNGV. After removal of 2 bases from V and 3 bases from J, the junction contained 6 bases not matched to a gene. CDR3 size: 15 residues. CDR3 sequence: CASSLHRTGEETQYF. As DNA, the CDR3 is TGTGCCAGCAGCTTACACCGCACAGGGGAAGAGACCCAGTACTTC.

With regard to this clonotype: Possible read error: a much larger clone is one base away. The genes are TRBV5-1 and TRBJ2-3; possible D gene TRBD1, 6 bases. The CDR3 extends over 13 amino acids. The germline gives CDR1 SGHRS, CDR2 YFSETQ. The CDR3 loop is CATSGQSTDTEYF. Here the CDR3 DNA reads TGCGCCACCTCGGGACAAAGCACAGATACGGAGTATTTT.

Note on this clonotype: One junction end does not reproduce the germline sequence, and a read error may be involved. The chain couples TRBV12-3 or TRBV12-4 to TRBJ2-7; D not resolved. This CDR3 is built from 14 residues. This CDR3 reads CASSSPNFVYEQYF. The CDR3 coding sequence is TGCGCCAGCAGTTCCCCTAATTTTGTCTACGAGCAGTACTTC.

This clonotype was seen only once. The gene calls are TRBV28 and TRBJ2-1; TRBD2 might be the D (6 bases). The CDR3 sequence is 16 residues long. Germline V gives CDR1 MDHEN, CDR2 SYDVKM. Trimming removed 6 bases from V and 1 base from J, with 16 bases in between. CDR3 DNA: TGTGCCAGCAGGGCGATTAGCGGTAGTTCCTACAATGAGCAGTTCTTC. As protein: CASRAISGSSYNEQFF.

This clonotype was seen a few times. V gene TRBV10-1 combines with J gene TRBJ1-5, with D possibly matching TRBD1 (5 bases). V lost 7 bases and J lost 3, with 13 bases in between. This CDR3 is built from 14 residues. Germline lookup yields CDR1 WNHNN and CDR2 SYGVQD (reference sequence). The CDR3 loop reads CASKGDADNQPQHF. CDR3 DNA: TGCGCCAGCAAAGGGGACGCTGACAATCAGCCCCAGCATTTT.

This clonotype occurred once. One end of the junction varies from germline; a read error may be responsible. This sequence joins TRBV5-1 and TRBJ2-2; 8 nucleotides agree with TRBD2. Per germline, CDR1 SGHRS and CDR2 YFSETQ. This CDR3 spans 18 amino acids. CDR3 DNA sequence: TGCGCCAGCAGCATCAGCCTAGCGGGCCTAACGAACACCGGGCAGCTGTTTTTT. Translating gives CASSISLAGLTNTGQLFF.

Remarks on this clonotype: An end of the junction differs from the germline gene, which may be a read error. The chain carries TRBV29-1 and TRBJ1-1; D not resolved. Per germline, CDR1 SQVTM and CDR2 ANQGSEA. This CDR3 region has 11 residues. The CDR3 nucleotides are TGCAGCATTCGAGGAGACATTGAAGTTTTCTTT. Its protein is CSIRGDIEVFF.

This clonotype was picked up a small number of times. V gene TRBV19 combines with J gene TRBJ1-1; D is unresolved. V was clipped by 7 bases and J by 7 bases, with 22 bases between them. The CDR3 loop spans 15 amino acids. From germline, CDR1 is LNHDA and CDR2 SQIVND (reference sequence). The chain's CDR3 is CASTPPVRGRVEAFF. The CDR3 DNA follows: TGTGCCAGTACCCCTCCTGTCCGCGGACGAGTTGAAGCTTTCTTT.

A note on this clonotype: The conserved final phenylalanine or tryptophan is absent from the CDR3, which likely points to a read error. J is TRBJ2-1 and V is TRBV28; no firm D call. The CDR3 totals 11 residues. Trimming removed 10 bases from V and 9 bases from J, with 13 bases in between. Germline assignment: CDR1 MDHEN and CDR2 SYDVKM. The CDR3 here is CANTSSFEQFL. The CDR3 DNA is TGTGCCAACACCTCGAGCTTTGAGCAGTTCCTC.

Turning to this clonotype: The junction departs from germline at one end; a sequencing error may be responsible. The chain links TRBV20-1 to TRBJ2-7; D unresolved. Germline V lookup: CDR1 DFQATT, CDR2 SNEGSKA (reference sequence). The CDR3 is 14 residues long. CDR3 sequence: CSALIGIGWHEQYF. In DNA form, the CDR3 reads TGCAGTGCTCTTATAGGGATAGGGTGGCACGAGCAATACTTC.

In regard to this clonotype: In this CDR3 the conserved last residue, phenylalanine or tryptophan, is missing, so a read error is likely. The CDR3 nucleotides are TGTGCCAGTGGGCTAGCCAAAAACATTCAGTACTTA. Its translation is CASGLAKNIQYL. This chain connects TRBV5-6 to TRBJ2-4; D is ambiguous. The CDR3 is 12 amino acids. Germline V lookup: CDR1 SGHDT, CDR2 YYEEEE. Trimming left V 8 bases short and J 0 bases short, with 6 bases between.

Turning to this clonotype: Since a much larger clone is just one base distant, this may be a read error. The gene calls are TRBV12-5 and TRBJ2-5, with 9 bases lining up with TRBD1. The germline V gene has CDR1 LGHNT and CDR2 FRNRAP. The CDR3 is made up of 13 amino acids. The CDR3 DNA is TGTGCTAGTGGCCAGGACAGGGGAGAGATCCAGTACTTC. Its protein is CASGQDRGEIQYF.

The chain uses TRBV11-2 and TRBJ2-1; no firm D call. V was cut by 0 bases and J by 8 bases, with 14 bases left in between. Germline-derived CDR1 and CDR2 are SGHAT and FQNNGV. The CDR3 runs to 15 residues. The CDR3 is CASSLDYWGRHEQFF. CDR3 bases: TGTGCCAGCAGCTTAGATTACTGGGGTCGGCATGAGCAGTTCTTC.

A remark on this clonotype: A single base separates this from a much larger clone, so it may be a read error. The DNA of the CDR3 is TGTGCCAGCAGTTTAGGCGGGAACCCCTTCTACGAGCAGTACTTC. It encodes CASSLGGNPFYEQYF. This chain connects TRBV28 to TRBJ2-7; D perhaps matches TRBD2 (6 bases). The V end was cut by 2 bases, the J end by 3 bases, with 14 bases between. The CDR3 sequence is 15 residues long. Germline CDR1 and CDR2: MDHEN and SYDVKM.

Details on this clonotype: Sequence at one end of the junction differs from germline and may be a read error. The chain has TRBV20-1 and TRBJ2-3; possibly TRBD1 or TRBD2 for D (5 bases each). The CDR3 runs 14 residues. Germline lookup yields CDR1 DFQATT and CDR2 SNEGSKA (reference sequence). CDR3 protein: CSAPDPRGTHTRYF. The CDR3 DNA follows: TGCAGTGCTCCCGACCCCCGGGGCACACATACGCGGTATTTT.

This clonotype was observed many times. CDR3 sequence: CASALKKNTGELFF. DNA of the CDR3: TGTGCCAGCGCCCTTAAGAAGAACACCGGGGAGCTGTTTTTT. The V and J genes are TRBV4-2 and TRBJ2-2, with D unclear. Trimming removed 8 bases at V and 1 base at J, with 11 bases between. CDR1 and CDR2 (germline): LGHNA, YNFKEQ. The length of the CDR3 is 14 residues.

This clonotype was seen only once. This is likely a read error, given that the CDR3 carries no conserved phenylalanine or tryptophan at its end. The chain links TRBV4-2 to TRBJ1-5; D is ambiguous. Germline CDR1 and CDR2: LGHNA and YNFKEQ. The CDR3 runs 15 residues. The chain's CDR3 is CARSRDLTSNQPQHL. The CDR3 coding sequence is TGTGCCAGGAGCCGAGACCTCACTAGCAATCAGCCCCAGCATTTG.

With regard to this clonotype: As the CDR3 is not closed by the conserved phenylalanine or tryptophan, this likely results from a read error. The gene calls are TRBV11-3 and TRBJ1-1, with D possibly being TRBD1 (5 bases). Trimming left V 5 bases short and J 0 bases short, with 10 bases between. CDR3 length equals 14 residues. CDR1 and CDR2 (germline): SGHNT, YENEEA. CDR3 sequence reads: CASSQIGVNTEAFS. Here the CDR3 DNA reads TGTGCCAGCAGCCAGATAGGGGTGAACACTGAAGCTTTCTCT.

In the case of this clonotype: Sequence at one end of the junction differs from germline and may be a read error. This chain joins TRBV10-2 and TRBJ2-4, with 15 positions matching TRBD2. Germline lookup yields CDR1 WSHSY and CDR2 SAAADI. The CDR3 contains 18 residues. The CDR3 region has the DNA TGCACCAGCGGACCTGGACTAGCGGGAGGGCCGGCCAAAAACATTCAGTACTTC. Protein: CTSGPGLAGGPAKNIQYF.

This clonotype was seen once. At one end the junction does not follow the germline gene, possibly because of a read error. The rearrangement links TRBV12-3 or TRBV12-4 to TRBJ2-1; TRBD1 or TRBD2 may be the D gene (5 bases each). This CDR3 is built from 15 residues. CDR3 amino acids: CARSSPGRGSNEQFF. In nucleotides, the CDR3 is TGTGCCAGGAGTTCCCCGGGACGGGGATCAAATGAGCAATTCTTC.

This clonotype was detected only once. One end of the junction does not line up with germline, which may come from a read error. V and J are TRBV6-5 and TRBJ2-2, with TRBD2 as a possible D gene (5 bases). This CDR3 has 16 amino acids. From germline, CDR1 is MNHEY and CDR2 SVGAGI. The CDR3 reads CANSHGSLGNTGELLF. As DNA, the CDR3 is TGTGCCAACAGTCACGGGTCCCTAGGCAACACCGGGGAGCTGCTTTTT.